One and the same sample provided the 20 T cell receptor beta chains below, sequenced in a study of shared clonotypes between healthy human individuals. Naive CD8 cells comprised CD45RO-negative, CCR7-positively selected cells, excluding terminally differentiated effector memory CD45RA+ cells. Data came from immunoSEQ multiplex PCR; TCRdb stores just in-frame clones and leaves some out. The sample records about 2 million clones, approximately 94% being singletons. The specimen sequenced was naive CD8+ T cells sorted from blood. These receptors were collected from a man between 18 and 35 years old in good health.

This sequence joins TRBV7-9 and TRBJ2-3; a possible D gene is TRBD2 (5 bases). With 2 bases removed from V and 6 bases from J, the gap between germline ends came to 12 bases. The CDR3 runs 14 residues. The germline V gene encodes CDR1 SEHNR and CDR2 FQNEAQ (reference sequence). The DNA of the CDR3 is TGTGCCAGCAGCTTAATTGGCTCGGGGGATACGCAGTATTTT. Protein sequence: CASSLIGSGDTQYF.

The CDR3 sequence is CASSSTTLGPLTDTQYF. DNA of the CDR3: TGTGCCAGCAGCTCAACCACTCTAGGACCCCTCACAGATACGCAGTATTTT. The chain couples TRBV7-9 to TRBJ2-3; no clear D gene. Trimming pared 4 bases from V and 2 bases from J, leaving 19 bases between. The germline V gene encodes CDR1 SEHNR and CDR2 FQNEAQ (reference sequence). This CDR3 has 17 residues. The full variable domain, in which reference TRBV7-9 and TRBJ2-3 provide the parts outside the CDR3, is DTGVSQNPRHKITKRGQNVTFRCDPISEHNRLYWYRQTLGQGPEFLTYFQNEAQLEKSRLLSDRFSAERPKGSFSTLEIQRTEQGDSAMYLCASSSTTLGPLTDTQYFGPGTRLTVL.

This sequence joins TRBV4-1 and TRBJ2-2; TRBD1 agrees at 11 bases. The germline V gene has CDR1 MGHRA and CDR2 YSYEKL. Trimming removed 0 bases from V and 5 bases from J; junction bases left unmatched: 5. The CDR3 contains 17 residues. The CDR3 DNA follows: TGCGCCAGCAGCCAAGAAAGGGGGACAGGGGGTACCGGGGAGCTGTTTTTT. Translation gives CASSQERGTGGTGELFF.

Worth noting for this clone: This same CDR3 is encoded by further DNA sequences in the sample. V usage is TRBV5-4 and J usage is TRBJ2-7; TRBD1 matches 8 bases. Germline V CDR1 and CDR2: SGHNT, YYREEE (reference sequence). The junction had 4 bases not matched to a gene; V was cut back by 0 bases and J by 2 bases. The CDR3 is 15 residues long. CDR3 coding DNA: TGTGCCAGCAGCTTGGTAGGGACAGGAGCCTACGAGCAGTACTTC. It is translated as CASSLVGTGAYEQYF.

The CDR3 DNA follows: TGTGCCAGCAGCGGTACTAGCGGGAGGGCCGAAATGTCCTACAATGAGCAGTTCTTC. Its protein is CASSGTSGRAEMSYNEQFF. The chain joins TRBV7-9 to TRBJ2-1, with 13 bases that match TRBD2. J gave up 1 base and V 5 bases, and 11 bases lay outside the gene matches. Germline assignment: CDR1 SEHNR and CDR2 FQNEAQ (reference sequence). There are 19 residues in the CDR3.

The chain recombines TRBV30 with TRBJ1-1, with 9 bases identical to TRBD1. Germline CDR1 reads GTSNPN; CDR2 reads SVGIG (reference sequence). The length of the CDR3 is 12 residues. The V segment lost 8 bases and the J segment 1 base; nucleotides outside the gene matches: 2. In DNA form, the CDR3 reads TGTGCCCAGACAGGGGGGAACACTGAAGCTTTCTTT. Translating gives CAQTGGNTEAFF. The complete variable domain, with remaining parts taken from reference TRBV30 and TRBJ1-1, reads SQTIHQWPATLVQPVGSPLSLECTVEGTSNPNLYWYRQAAGRGLQLLFYSVGIGQISSEVPQNLSASRPQDRQFILSSKKLLLSDSGFYLCAQTGGNTEAFFGQGTRLTVV.

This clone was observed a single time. The CDR3 spells CAIGLAGDNEQFF. DNA of the CDR3: TGTGCCATTGGACTAGCGGGGGACAATGAGCAGTTCTTC. The genes are TRBV10-3 and TRBJ2-1, with 13 nucleotides matching TRBD2. V gave up 9 bases and J gave up 5 bases; unmatched junction bases: 1. The CDR3 totals 13 residues. Germline CDR1 is ENHRY and CDR2 is SYGVKD.

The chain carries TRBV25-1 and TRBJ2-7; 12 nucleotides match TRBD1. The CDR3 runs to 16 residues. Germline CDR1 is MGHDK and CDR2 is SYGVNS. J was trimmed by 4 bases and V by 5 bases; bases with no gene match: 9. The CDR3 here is CASSKTGTGGRYEQYF. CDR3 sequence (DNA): TGTGCCAGCAGTAAAACAGGGACAGGGGGCAGGTACGAGCAGTACTTC.

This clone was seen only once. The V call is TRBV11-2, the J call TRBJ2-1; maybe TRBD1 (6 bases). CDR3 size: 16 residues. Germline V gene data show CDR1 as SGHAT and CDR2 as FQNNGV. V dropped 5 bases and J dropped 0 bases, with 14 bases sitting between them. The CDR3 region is CASSQGHTPSYNEQFF. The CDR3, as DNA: TGTGCCAGCAGCCAGGGACACACACCCTCCTACAATGAGCAGTTCTTC.

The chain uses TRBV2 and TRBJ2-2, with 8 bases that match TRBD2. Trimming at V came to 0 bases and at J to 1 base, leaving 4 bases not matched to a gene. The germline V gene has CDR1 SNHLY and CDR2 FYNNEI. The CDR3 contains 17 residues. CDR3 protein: CASSEALSGMNTGELFF. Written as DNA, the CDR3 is TGTGCCAGCAGTGAAGCGCTTAGCGGGATGAACACCGGGGAGCTGTTTTTT. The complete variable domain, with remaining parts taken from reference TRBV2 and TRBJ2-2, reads EPEVTQTPSHQVTQMGQEVILRCVPISNHLYFYWYRQILGQKVEFLVSFYNNEISEKSEIFDDQFSVERPDGSNFTLKIRSTKLEDSAMYFCASSEALSGMNTGELFFGEGSRLTVL.

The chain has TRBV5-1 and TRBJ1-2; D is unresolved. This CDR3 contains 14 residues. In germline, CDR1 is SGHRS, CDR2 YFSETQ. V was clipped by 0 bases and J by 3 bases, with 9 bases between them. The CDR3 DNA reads TGCGCCAGCAGCTTGGAGGAGGGCTACTATGGCTACACCTTC. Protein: CASSLEEGYYGYTF.

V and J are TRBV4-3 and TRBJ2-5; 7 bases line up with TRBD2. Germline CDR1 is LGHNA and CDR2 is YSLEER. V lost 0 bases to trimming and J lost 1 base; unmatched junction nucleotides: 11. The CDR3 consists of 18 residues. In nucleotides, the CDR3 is TGCGCCAGCAGCCAAGAGGCGGTGGGGGAGGGAGGCCAAGAGACCCAGTACTTC. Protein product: CASSQEAVGEGGQETQYF.

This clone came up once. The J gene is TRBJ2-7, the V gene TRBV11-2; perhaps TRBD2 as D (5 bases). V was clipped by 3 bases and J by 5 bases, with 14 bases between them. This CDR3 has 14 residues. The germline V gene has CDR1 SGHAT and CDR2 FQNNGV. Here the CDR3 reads CASSLAGGSNEQYF. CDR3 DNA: TGTGCCAGCAGCTTGGCGGGTGGGTCGAACGAGCAGTACTTC. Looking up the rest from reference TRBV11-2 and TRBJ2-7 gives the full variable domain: EAGVAQSPRYKIIEKRQSVAFWCNPISGHATLYWYQQILGQGPKLLIQFQNNGVVDDSQLPKDRFSAERLKGVDSTLKIQPAKLEDSAVYLCASSLAGGSNEQYFGPGTRLTVT.

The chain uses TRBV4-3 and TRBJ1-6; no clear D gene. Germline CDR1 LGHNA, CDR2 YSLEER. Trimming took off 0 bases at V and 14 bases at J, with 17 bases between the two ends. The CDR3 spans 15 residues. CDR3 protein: CASSQDQAPARSLHF. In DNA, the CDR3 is TGCGCCAGCAGCCAAGATCAAGCCCCCGCCAGGTCCCTCCACTTT.

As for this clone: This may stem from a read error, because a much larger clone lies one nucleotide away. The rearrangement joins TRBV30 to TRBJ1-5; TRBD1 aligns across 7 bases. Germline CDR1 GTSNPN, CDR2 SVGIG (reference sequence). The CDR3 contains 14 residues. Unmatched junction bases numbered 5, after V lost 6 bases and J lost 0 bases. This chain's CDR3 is CACGQENSNQPQHF. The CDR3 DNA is TGTGCCTGCGGACAGGAGAATAGCAATCAGCCCCAGCATTTT.

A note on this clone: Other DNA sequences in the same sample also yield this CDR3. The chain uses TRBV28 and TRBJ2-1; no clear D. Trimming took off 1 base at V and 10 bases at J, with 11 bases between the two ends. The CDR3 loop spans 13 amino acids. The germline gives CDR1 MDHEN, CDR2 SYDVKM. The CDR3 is CASSLLVGNEQFF. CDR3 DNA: TGTGCCAGCAGTTTATTAGTAGGGAACGAGCAGTTCTTC.

The CDR3 is CASSEWSGGHDTQYF. The CDR3 DNA reads as TGTGCCAGCAGTGAATGGTCGGGGGGGCACGATACGCAGTATTTT. The chain joins TRBV2 to TRBJ2-3, with TRBD2 identical over 8 bases. CDR3 size: 15 residues. The V gene end was trimmed by 2 bases and the J gene end by 6 bases; junction bases not matched to a gene: 7. Germline V gene sequence: CDR1 SNHLY, CDR2 FYNNEI.

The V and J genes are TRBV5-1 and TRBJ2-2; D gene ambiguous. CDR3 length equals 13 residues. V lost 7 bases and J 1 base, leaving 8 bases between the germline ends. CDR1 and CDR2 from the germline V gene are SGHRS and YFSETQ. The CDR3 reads CASEWGNTGELFF. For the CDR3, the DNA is TGCGCCAGCGAATGGGGGAACACCGGGGAGCTGTTTTTT.

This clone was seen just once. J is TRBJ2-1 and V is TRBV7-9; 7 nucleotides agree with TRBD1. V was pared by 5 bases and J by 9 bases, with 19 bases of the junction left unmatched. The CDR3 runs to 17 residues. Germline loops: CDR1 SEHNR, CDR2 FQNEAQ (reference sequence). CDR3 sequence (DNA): TGTGCCAGCAGCCTCCCGACAGGGTTGGACCCTAGGGGTGAGCAGTTCTTC. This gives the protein CASSLPTGLDPRGEQFF.

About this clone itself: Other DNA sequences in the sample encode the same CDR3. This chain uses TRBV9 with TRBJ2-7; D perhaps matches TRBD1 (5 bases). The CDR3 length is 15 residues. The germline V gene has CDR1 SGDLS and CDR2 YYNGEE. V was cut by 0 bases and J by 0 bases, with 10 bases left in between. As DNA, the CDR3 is TGTGCCAGCAGCGTAGAAACAGGTCCCTCCTACGAGCAGTACTTC. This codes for CASSVETGPSYEQYF.